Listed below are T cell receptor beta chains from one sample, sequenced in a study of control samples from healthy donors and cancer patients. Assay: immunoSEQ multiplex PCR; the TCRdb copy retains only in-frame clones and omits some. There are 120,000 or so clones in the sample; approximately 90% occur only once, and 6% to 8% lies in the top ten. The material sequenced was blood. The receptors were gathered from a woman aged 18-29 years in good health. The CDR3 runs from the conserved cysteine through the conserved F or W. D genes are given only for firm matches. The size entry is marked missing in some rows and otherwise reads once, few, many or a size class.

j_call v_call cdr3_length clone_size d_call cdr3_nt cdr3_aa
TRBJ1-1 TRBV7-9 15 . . TGTGCCAGCAGCTTATCCTGGAGGGACAACACTGAAGCTTTCTTT CASSLSWRDNTEAFF
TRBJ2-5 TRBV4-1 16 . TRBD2 TGCGCCAGCAGCCAAGATCCAGCGGGAGGAGGAGAGACCCAGTACTTC CASSQDPAGGGETQYF
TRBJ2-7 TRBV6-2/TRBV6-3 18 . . TGTGCCAGCAGTTACTCCATAGGGTGGGAGACCGCATCCTACGAGCAGTACTTC CASSYSIGWETASYEQYF
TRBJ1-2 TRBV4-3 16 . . TGCGCCAGCAGCCAAGATATTGACGTCCTGTACCGGGGCTACACCTTC CASSQDIDVLYRGYTF
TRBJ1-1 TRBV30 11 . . TGTGCCTGGGGCACGGGCACTGAAGCTTTCTTT CAWGTGTEAFF
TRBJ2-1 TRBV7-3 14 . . TGTGCCAGCAGTCACGGAACGACCTTCGGTGAGCAGTTCTTC CASSHGTTFGEQFF
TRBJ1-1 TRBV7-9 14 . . TGTGCCAGCAACCAGGGACATTCGAACACTGAAGCTTTCTTT CASNQGHSNTEAFF
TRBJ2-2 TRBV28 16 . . TGTGCCAGCAGTTCTAGGAGGACAGACCACACCGGGGAGCTGTTTTTT CASSSRRTDHTGELFF
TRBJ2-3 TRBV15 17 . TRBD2 TGTGCCACCAGCAGAGGGCCGGGACTAGCGGGATTAGATACGCAGTATTTT CATSRGPGLAGLDTQYF
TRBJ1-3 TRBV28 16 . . TGTGCCAGCAGTTTTAAGGGTTGGTACTCTGGAAACACCATATATTTT CASSFKGWYSGNTIYF
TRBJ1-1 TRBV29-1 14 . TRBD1 TGCAGCGTTGAAGAAGGACAGGGTTTTCGAGGAGCTTTCTTT CSVEEGQGFRGAFF
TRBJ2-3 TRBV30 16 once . TGTGCCTGGAGTGTATCCGTGCAGGGGAGCGCAGATACGCAGTATTTT CAWSVSVQGSADTQYF
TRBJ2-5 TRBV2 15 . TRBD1 TGTGCCAGCAGTTTGACAGGACAGGGTCCGGAGACCCAGTACTTC CASSLTGQGPETQYF
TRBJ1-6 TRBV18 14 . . TGTGCCAGCTCCGGGGCGTTGAGTGGGTCACCCCTCCACTTT CASSGALSGSPLHF
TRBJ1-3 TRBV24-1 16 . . TGTGCCACCAAGGTGCAGGGTGATTTTTCTGGAAACACCATATATTTT CATKVQGDFSGNTIYF
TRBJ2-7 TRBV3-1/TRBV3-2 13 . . TGTGCCAGCAGCCAAGATCAGACCTACGAGCAGTACTTC CASSQDQTYEQYF
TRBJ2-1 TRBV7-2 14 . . TGTGCCAGCAGCTTAGCGCCTAGGCACAATGAGCAGTTCTTC CASSLAPRHNEQFF
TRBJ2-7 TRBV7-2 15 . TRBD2 TGTGCCAGCAGCTTGGGAGGGTCCCTCTCCTACGAGCAGTACTTC CASSLGGSLSYEQYF
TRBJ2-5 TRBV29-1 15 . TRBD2 TGCAGCGTTGAAACGAGCGGGGGGGCATCAGAGACCCAGTACTTC CSVETSGGASETQYF
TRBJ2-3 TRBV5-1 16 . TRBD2 TGCGCCAGCAGCTGGGCTGGAGCGGGGACCACAGATACGCAGTATTTT CASSWAGAGTTDTQYF
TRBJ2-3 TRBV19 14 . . TGTGCCAGTAGTATTCTGGGAAGTCAAGATACGCAGTATTTT CASSILGSQDTQYF
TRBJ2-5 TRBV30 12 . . TGTGCCTGGAGTGGGCAACAAGAGACCCAGTACTTC CAWSGQQETQYF
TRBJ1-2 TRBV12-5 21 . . TGTGCTAGTGGTTTGGTACCTCCCGGGGGCCTACTAACCCCTCCAAACTATGGCTACACCTTC CASGLVPPGGLLTPPNYGYTF